This T cell receptor beta chain was observed in a study of cytomegalovirus exposure and HLA in healthy donors. Study-level results: Later work found that TCR association rates differed between HLA loci; DRB1 had the most and HLA-C the fewest. Per a prior analysis, the majority of TCR beta V segments were productive roughly 87% or roughly 30% of the time. With further analysis later on, most CMV-associated TCR beta chains appeared HLA-restricted. The likely explanation for a cluster of highly shared sequence variants was sequencing artifact.

Points on this clone: As yet, its antigen is unknown.

In the PCR, 60 Vbeta and 13 Jbeta primers were used. Clones were sequenced by immunoSEQ multiplex PCR, and TCRdb holds only the in-frame ones, with some missing. Among 65,000 to 100,000 clones listed, about 70% were seen once. This CDR3 spans 15 amino acids. V shed 1 base and J shed 3 bases, with 11 bases lying between them. The germline V gene encodes CDR1 SGHDT and CDR2 YYEEEE. This clonotype was sampled from a man aged 40-49 years in good health and CMV-seronegative. Source material: PBMCs. This chain links TRBV5-6 with TRBJ2-1; tentatively, D is TRBD2 (6 bases). The CDR3 loop is CASSLIGGGYNEQFF. The DNA of the CDR3 is TGTGCCAGCAGCTTGATTGGGGGAGGCTACAATGAGCAGTTCTTC.